The 30 T cell receptor beta chains below all came from one sample that was sequenced in a study of monozygotic twins with inflammatory bowel disease. TCRdb reprocessed the 5' RACE reads, keeping one entry per CDR3 protein, no DNA. The listing contains more than 350,000 distinct CDR3 sequences. Sequenced: blood. These TCRs come from a human donor with ulcerative colitis or Crohn's disease, or a healthy co-twin of an affected twin (not recorded which).

The chain uses TRBV15 and TRBJ2-5; TCRdb selects TRBD1, and the lack of DNA leaves this call unchecked. The CDR3 runs to 13 residues. Per the germline V gene, CDR1 is LNHNV and CDR2 is YYDKDF (reference sequence). The CDR3 loop is CATSRDSQGTQYF.

The chain joins TRBV5-1 to TRBJ2-1; the TCRdb D gene call, TRBD2, has no DNA to confirm it. The CDR3 length is 16 residues. Looked up from germline, CDR1 is SGHRS and CDR2 is YFSETQ. CDR3 sequence reads: CASSLGGEGSYNEQFF.

The chain recombines TRBV7-2 with TRBJ2-3. Germline CDR1 reads SGHTA; CDR2 reads FQGNSA. This CDR3 is 15 amino acids long. CDR3 sequence reads: CASSLRQSLADTQYF.

J is TRBJ2-7 and V is TRBV12-3 or TRBV12-4; TCRdb picks TRBD2, but there is no DNA to check that call. The CDR3 is 15 residues long. CDR3: CASSSGLAGVDEQYF.

The V call is TRBV28, the J call TRBJ2-7. Germline V gene data show CDR1 as MDHEN and CDR2 as SYDVKM. The length of the CDR3 is 12 residues. The chain's CDR3 is CASRGRTYEQYF.

The rearrangement uses TRBV7-3 and TRBJ1-1; the TRBD1 assignment by TCRdb is unverifiable without DNA. Germline loops: CDR1 SGHTA, CDR2 FQGTGA. This CDR3 has 14 residues. The CDR3 loop reads CASSLIPGNTEAFF. Drawing the rest from reference TRBV7-3 and TRBJ1-1, the complete variable domain is GAGVSQTPSNKVTEKGKYVELRCDPISGHTALYWYRQSLGQGPEFLIYFQGTGAADDSGLPNDRFFAVRPEGSVSTLKIQRTERGDSAVYLCASSLIPGNTEAFFGQGTRLTVV.

This chain joins TRBV7-2 and TRBJ2-7; TCRdb proposes TRBD1, but this gene call is untestable without DNA. The CDR3 has 14 residues. In germline, CDR1 is SGHTA, CDR2 FQGNSA. Here the CDR3 reads CASSPPTGTTEQYF.

V is TRBV18 and J is TRBJ1-1. Germline values: CDR1 KGHSH, CDR2 LQKENI. This CDR3 region has 15 residues. CDR3 sequence: CASSTGLPANTEAFF. Looking up the rest from reference TRBV18 and TRBJ1-1 gives the full variable domain: NAGVMQNPRHLVRRRGQEARLRCSPMKGHSHVYWYRQLPEEGLKFMVYLQKENIIDESGMPKERFSAEFPKEGPSILRIQQVVRGDSAAYFCASSTGLPANTEAFFGQGTRLTVV.

V gene TRBV6-1 combines with J gene TRBJ2-7; TCRdb's assignment of TRBD1 cannot be checked, as there is no DNA. Germline V CDR1 and CDR2: MNHNS, SASEGT. The CDR3 spans 14 residues. CDR3 residues: CASNGQGLSYEQYF.

The chain links TRBV2 to TRBJ2-7; TCRdb names TRBD1, which stays unverified in the absence of DNA. Germline V gene sequence: CDR1 SNHLY, CDR2 FYNNEI. The CDR3 runs to 14 residues. The CDR3 loop reads CASSADRGPYEQYF.

J is TRBJ2-5 and V is TRBV4-3; TCRdb picks TRBD1, but there is no DNA to check that call. CDR3 length: 14 amino acids. CDR1 is LGHNA, CDR2 YSLEER, per germline. The CDR3 spells CASSQEGRPETQYF.

This CDR3 is CSASPDRTQYF. V and J are TRBV20-1 and TRBJ2-5; TCRdb's D call, TRBD1, is unchecked because there is no DNA. The CDR3 totals 11 residues. Germline V gene lookup returns CDR1 DFQATT and CDR2 SNEGSKA (reference sequence).

This sequence joins TRBV5-1 and TRBJ1-5; the TCRdb call, TRBD1, lacks DNA for checking. The CDR3 has 15 amino acids. CDR1 SGHRS and CDR2 YFSETQ come from the germline V gene. CDR3 amino acids: CASSLEGGRNQPQHF.

This chain links TRBV29-1 with TRBJ2-1; TCRdb gives TRBD2 as the D gene, but with no DNA this cannot be confirmed. CDR1 is SQVTM, CDR2 ANQGSEA, per germline. There are 14 residues in the CDR3. The CDR3 loop reads CSDRTSGGNNEQFF.

The chain recombines TRBV7-2 with TRBJ1-5; TCRdb gives TRBD1 as the D gene, but with no DNA this cannot be confirmed. The CDR3 consists of 15 residues. Germline loops: CDR1 SGHTA, CDR2 FQGNSA. The CDR3 reads CASSPQEGLYQPQHF.

This chain links TRBV6-5 with TRBJ2-4. Germline V CDR1 and CDR2: MNHEY, SVGAGI. The CDR3 totals 14 residues. The CDR3 sequence: CASSYSGPKDIQYF.

The genes are TRBV29-1 and TRBJ2-3; TCRdb's D call of TRBD1 is untestable without DNA. This CDR3 is built from 12 residues. CDR1 and CDR2 (germline): SQVTM, ANQGSEA. The CDR3: CSVAGASVTQYF.

V is TRBV10-3 and J is TRBJ2-1; TCRdb proposes TRBD1, but this gene call is untestable without DNA. CDR1 is ENHRY, CDR2 SYGVKD, per germline. CDR3 size: 13 residues. The CDR3 loop is CAISFSPGEPSFF.

The chain couples TRBV16 to TRBJ1-5; without DNA, the TCRdb call of TRBD1 cannot be checked. CDR1 is KGHSY and CDR2 is FQNENV in the germline V gene. The CDR3 has 14 amino acids. This CDR3 is CASSLTGLVQPQHF.

The V call is TRBV6-2 or TRBV6-3, the J call TRBJ2-1; TCRdb's D call of TRBD1 is untestable without DNA. CDR3 size: 16 residues. CDR1 is MNHEY, CDR2 SVGEGT, per germline. The CDR3 is CASSPWGQGAGNEQFF.

The chain has TRBV3-1 and TRBJ2-3; TCRdb's assignment of TRBD2 cannot be checked, as there is no DNA. CDR1 and CDR2 from the germline V gene are LGHDT and YNNKEL (reference sequence). This CDR3 has 15 amino acids. The CDR3 spells CASSQRAGPSDTQYF.

The gene calls are TRBV20-1 and TRBJ2-3; the TRBD2 assignment by TCRdb is unverifiable without DNA. Germline CDR1 DFQATT, CDR2 SNEGSKA (reference sequence). The CDR3 runs 15 residues. CDR3 residues: CSARGRGGLGDTQYF.

J is TRBJ1-2 and V is TRBV29-1. CDR3 length: 12 residues. The V gene's germline CDR1 is SQVTM and CDR2 ANQGSEA. Here the CDR3 reads CSVGGQSYGYTF. The whole variable domain, filled in from reference TRBV29-1 and TRBJ1-2, reads SAVISQKPSRDICQRGTSLTIQCQVDSQVTMMFWYRQQPGQSLTLIATANQGSEATYESGFVIDKFPISRPNLTFSTLTVSNMSPEDSSIYLCSVGGQSYGYTFGSGTRLTVV.

The chain recombines TRBV5-6 with TRBJ2-6. This CDR3 is 15 amino acids long. Germline assignment: CDR1 SGHDT and CDR2 YYEEEE. The CDR3 loop reads CASSLVQLGANVLTF. The full variable domain, rest sourced from reference TRBV5-6 and TRBJ2-6, is DAGVTQSPTHLIKTRGQQVTLRCSPKSGHDTVSWYQQALGQGPQFIFQYYEEEERQRGNFPDRFSGHQFPNYSSELNVNALLLGDSALYLCASSLVQLGANVLTFGAGSRLTVL.

The V call is TRBV5-5, the J call TRBJ2-1. The V gene's germline CDR1 is SGHKS and CDR2 YYEKEE (reference sequence). The CDR3 length is 15 residues. This CDR3 is CASSSNWDYYNEQFF.

This chain connects TRBV12-3 or TRBV12-4 to TRBJ1-2; TCRdb's D gene call, TRBD1, goes unchecked for lack of DNA. The CDR3 is made up of 15 amino acids. The CDR3 spells CASRLGQLRGYGYTF.

The chain joins TRBV6-1 to TRBJ2-3; TCRdb designates TRBD1, a call that cannot be tested without DNA. The germline gives CDR1 MNHNS, CDR2 SASEGT. The CDR3 runs 15 residues. CDR3 region: CASNPQGASTDTQYF.

The chain has TRBV20-1 and TRBJ1-2; TCRdb's D gene call, TRBD1, goes unchecked for lack of DNA. This CDR3 has 12 residues. CDR1 is DFQATT and CDR2 is SNEGSKA in the germline V gene (reference sequence). CDR3 protein: CSALTGNYGYTF.

The chain combines TRBV12-3 or TRBV12-4 with TRBJ1-3; TCRdb's D call of TRBD1 is untestable without DNA. The CDR3 contains 16 residues. CDR3 in amino acids: CASSLGGDSSGNTIYF.

The genes are TRBV20-1 and TRBJ1-1; TCRdb selects TRBD1, and the lack of DNA leaves this call unchecked. This CDR3 contains 15 residues. Germline values: CDR1 DFQATT, CDR2 SNEGSKA (reference sequence). CDR3 in amino acids: CSASRQGVMNTEAFF.